These T cell receptor beta chains were read from a single sample in a study of blood T cell repertoires in COVID-19. Sequencing was performed with immunoSEQ multiplex PCR; in TCRdb, only in-frame clones are kept and a portion is missing. This sample carries approximately 290,000 clones, approximately 85% of them seen once, and the ten largest clones take approximately 0.94%. What was sequenced was peripheral blood. These receptors were collected from a human donor with COVID-19, enrolled during active disease. The donor label of this sample is uncertain. CDR3s include the opening cysteine and the closing phenylalanine or tryptophan. A D gene is named only where the DNA matches it firmly. Clone size is stated in some rows and not others, as once, few, many or a class when expanded.

J: TRBJ1-5
D: TRBD1
length: 14
size: .
V: TRBV18
CDR3: CASSLTGENQPQHF
DNA: TGTGCCAGCTCACTCACAGGGGAGAATCAGCCCCAGCATTTT

J: TRBJ2-1
D: .
length: 16
size: .
V: TRBV7-2
CDR3: CASSSPQAASYNEQFF
DNA: TGTGCCAGCAGCTCCCCCCAAGCGGCCTCCTACAATGAGCAGTTCTTC

J: TRBJ1-1
D: TRBD1
length: 16
size: .
V: TRBV6-5
CDR3: CASSYSVVGQGTEAFF
DNA: TGTGCCAGCAGTTACTCGGTCGTTGGACAGGGGACTGAAGCTTTCTTT

J: TRBJ1-1
D: .
length: 14
size: .
V: TRBV11-2
CDR3: CASSLVPGDTEAFF
DNA: TGTGCCAGCAGCTTAGTTCCGGGGGACACTGAAGCTTTCTTT

J: TRBJ2-2
D: TRBD1
length: 14
size: .
V: TRBV27
CDR3: CASSIDRVAGELFF
DNA: TGTGCCAGCAGTATTGACAGGGTTGCCGGGGAGCTGTTTTTT

J: TRBJ2-2
D: TRBD1
length: 12
size: .
V: TRBV30
CDR3: CACDRDTGELFF
DNA: TGTGCCTGTGACAGGGACACCGGGGAGCTGTTTTTT

J: TRBJ1-5
D: TRBD1
length: 16
size: .
V: TRBV28
CDR3: CASSSRGTGAHQPQHF
DNA: TGTGCCAGCAGTTCCAGGGGGACAGGGGCCCATCAGCCCCAGCATTTT

J: TRBJ2-2
D: .
length: 12
size: .
V: TRBV12-3/TRBV12-4
CDR3: CASEGPTGELFF
DNA: TGTGCCAGCGAGGGCCCTACCGGGGAGCTGTTTTTT

J: TRBJ1-6
D: TRBD1
length: 17
size: .
V: TRBV9
CDR3: CASSSIPGTDVNSPLHF
DNA: TGTGCCAGCAGCTCAATCCCCGGGACAGACGTCAATTCACCCCTCCACTTT

J: TRBJ2-2
D: TRBD2
length: 15
size: few
V: TRBV24-1
CDR3: CATSDEAGVSGELFF
DNA: TGTGCCACCAGTGATGAGGCGGGAGTTAGCGGGGAGCTGTTTTTT

J: TRBJ2-7
D: .
length: 13
size: once
V: TRBV5-6
CDR3: CASSLFGVEEQYF
DNA: TGTGCCAGCAGCTTGTTCGGGGTGGAGGAGCAGTACTTC

J: TRBJ2-7
D: .
length: 13
size: .
V: TRBV7-2
CDR3: CASSLATSYEQYF
DNA: TGTGCCAGCAGCTTAGCGACATCCTACGAGCAGTACTTC

J: TRBJ2-5
D: TRBD1
length: 17
size: .
V: TRBV3-1/TRBV3-2
CDR3: CASSQGPGDRGWKTQYF
DNA: TGTGCCAGCAGCCAAGGGCCGGGGGACAGGGGCTGGAAGACCCAGTACTTC

J: TRBJ2-7
D: TRBD1
length: 13
size: once
V: TRBV9
CDR3: CASSPTGVGEQYF
DNA: TGTGCCAGCAGCCCCACAGGGGTTGGCGAGCAGTACTTC

J: TRBJ1-4
D: .
length: 15
size: .
V: TRBV6-5
CDR3: CASSLETGGNEKLFF
DNA: TGTGCCAGCAGTTTAGAGACAGGCGGTAATGAAAAACTGTTTTTT

J: TRBJ1-3
D: TRBD1
length: 16
size: .
V: TRBV4-1
CDR3: CASSQLGQGFGNTIYF
DNA: TGCGCCAGCAGCCAATTAGGACAGGGGTTTGGAAACACCATATATTTT

J: TRBJ1-3
D: .
length: 14
size: .
V: TRBV6-5
CDR3: CASSSQGSGNTIYF
DNA: TGTGCCAGCAGCTCACAGGGCTCTGGAAACACCATATATTTT

J: TRBJ2-3
D: TRBD2
length: 17
size: .
V: TRBV20-1
CDR3: CSASSGTSGTSTDTQYF
DNA: TGCAGTGCTAGTTCCGGGACTAGCGGGACTAGCACAGATACGCAGTATTTT

J: TRBJ1-1
D: TRBD1
length: 14
size: .
V: TRBV19
CDR3: CASSTGQGPSEAFF
DNA: TGTGCCAGTAGCACCGGACAGGGGCCCTCTGAAGCTTTCTTT

J: TRBJ1-4
D: .
length: 16
size: .
V: TRBV4-1
CDR3: CASSQEWRDGDEKLFF
DNA: TGCGCCAGCAGCCAAGAGTGGCGGGACGGCGATGAAAAACTGTTTTTT

J: TRBJ2-7
D: TRBD2
length: 14
size: .
V: TRBV28
CDR3: CASGPQGGIDEQYF
DNA: TGTGCCAGCGGGCCGCAGGGAGGGATCGACGAGCAGTACTTC

J: TRBJ2-1
D: TRBD1
length: 16
size: many
V: TRBV6-5
CDR3: CASSYSRQGAYNEQFF
DNA: TGTGCCAGCAGTTACTCTAGACAGGGGGCCTACAATGAGCAGTTCTTC

J: TRBJ1-2
D: .
length: 15
size: .
V: TRBV5-4
CDR3: CASSPAGGSNYGYTF
DNA: TGTGCCAGCAGCCCAGCGGGGGGTTCTAACTATGGCTACACCTTC

J: TRBJ2-1
D: .
length: 16
size: .
V: TRBV7-2
CDR3: CASSLVSSRSYNEQFF
DNA: TGTGCCAGCAGCTTAGTTTCTAGCCGCTCCTACAATGAGCAGTTCTTC

J: TRBJ1-1
D: .
length: 15
size: .
V: TRBV5-1
CDR3: CASLPGEWGGTEAFF
DNA: TGCGCCAGCCTCCCAGGGGAATGGGGGGGGACTGAAGCTTTCTTT

J: TRBJ2-2
D: TRBD1
length: 16
size: .
V: TRBV5-1
CDR3: CASSFRTGGMTGELFF
DNA: TGCGCCAGCAGTTTTAGGACAGGGGGGATGACCGGGGAGCTGTTTTTT

J: TRBJ1-4
D: .
length: 21
size: .
V: TRBV24-1
CDR3: CATSDLCGGGRAVGPRGKLFF
DNA: TGTGCCACCAGTGATTTGTGTGGGGGGGGACGGGCAGTTGGACCTCGAGGAAAACTGTTTTTT

J: TRBJ2-5
D: TRBD2
length: 14
size: .
V: TRBV5-1
CDR3: CASSPLAGGETQYF
DNA: TGCGCCAGCAGTCCTCTAGCGGGAGGAGAGACCCAGTACTTC

J: TRBJ2-5
D: .
length: 16
size: .
V: TRBV4-1
CDR3: CASSQDNPRTTTAQYF
DNA: TGCGCCAGCAGCCAAGACAATCCCAGGACCACGACAGCCCAGTACTTC

J: TRBJ1-1
D: TRBD1
length: 13
size: .
V: TRBV29-1
CDR3: CSVSRGPFQEAFF
DNA: TGCAGCGTTTCTAGGGGGCCGTTTCAAGAAGCTTTCTTT

J: TRBJ2-7
D: TRBD1
length: 15
size: once
V: TRBV7-2
CDR3: CASSRDRAGVYEQYF
DNA: TGTGCCAGCAGTCGGGACAGGGCGGGTGTCTACGAGCAGTACTTC

J: TRBJ2-3
D: .
length: 13
size: .
V: TRBV18
CDR3: CASSTDRTDTQYF
DNA: TGTGCCAGCTCTACTGACAGAACAGATACGCAGTATTTT

J: TRBJ2-5
D: .
length: 15
size: .
V: TRBV30
CDR3: CAWSRGAGNQETQYF
DNA: TGTGCCTGGAGTCGGGGGGCGGGGAACCAAGAGACCCAGTACTTC